The 29 T cell receptor beta chains listed next were all sequenced from one sample in a study of T cells in Graves' hyperthyroidism and ophthalmopathy. What was amplified from RNA transcripts were TCR beta CDR3 regions. Initially, a first-round RT-PCR of the TCR CDR3 employed the HTBI primer set. TCRdb ran MiXCR on the multiplex PCR reads and lists one entry per CDR3 protein. The table includes a few hundred thousand distinct CDR3 sequences, about an eighth detected once. The specimen sequenced was blood. These receptors all come from a woman aged 40 to 55 with Graves' ophthalmopathy.

V gene TRBV6-2 or TRBV6-3 combines with J gene TRBJ1-2, with D maybe TRBD1 (6 bases). Germline CDR1 is MNHEY and CDR2 is SVGEGT. Trimming cost V 5 bases and J 8 bases, with 27 bases left between them. The CDR3 contains 17 residues. The CDR3 region has the DNA TGTGCCAGCAGTGCCAACAAGCTAGGGTGGGGGCAATCGGGCTACACCTTC. Translated, it gives CASSANKLGWGQSGYTF.

The chain links TRBV5-6 to TRBJ2-7, with D perhaps TRBD1 (6 bases). The CDR3 length is 14 residues. Germline CDR1 reads SGHDT; CDR2 reads YYEEEE. V shed 5 bases and J shed 1 base, with 13 bases lying between them. The CDR3 sequence: CASREEGTSYEQYF. The DNA of the CDR3 is TGTGCCAGCAGAGAAGAAGGGACATCCTACGAGCAGTACTTC.

This clonotype was recorded many times. V gene TRBV2 combines with J gene TRBJ2-7; D gene ambiguous. Germline CDR1 and CDR2: SNHLY and FYNNEI. The V gene lost 7 bases and the J gene lost 0 bases, with 13 bases spanning the gap. CDR3 size: 14 residues. Written as DNA, the CDR3 is TGTGCCAGCAAAGTCGCCAGGAGCTCCTACGAGCAGTACTTC. Its translation: CASKVARSSYEQYF.

This clonotype appeared many times. The chain recombines TRBV12-3 or TRBV12-4 with TRBJ2-7; D is possibly TRBD1 (6 bases). This CDR3 has 13 amino acids. With 8 bases removed from V and 2 bases from J, the gap between germline ends came to 13 bases. This chain's CDR3 is CASLGAPTYEQYF. CDR3 coding DNA: TGTGCCAGCTTGGGGGCCCCTACCTACGAGCAGTACTTC.

There are many counts of this clonotype. The chain uses TRBV6-1 and TRBJ2-3; possibly TRBD1 or TRBD2 for D (5 bases each). The germline V and J ends were trimmed by 2 bases and 5 bases, with 20 bases remaining between them. The CDR3 covers 17 residues. CDR1 MNHNS and CDR2 SASEGT come from the germline V gene. CDR3 nucleotides: TGTGCCAGCAGTGAAAACTCGGGACGCCGGATCGGAGATACGCAGTATTTT. Amino acid sequence: CASSENSGRRIGDTQYF.

This clonotype appeared many times. The gene calls are TRBV3-1 and TRBJ1-2, with TRBD1 matching 11 bases. CDR3 length equals 15 residues. V lost 4 bases and J lost 2; bases outside the gene matches: 3. Germline values: CDR1 LGHDT, CDR2 YNNKEL (reference sequence). CDR3 residues: CASSRGTGGNYGYTF. The CDR3 nucleotides read TGTGCCAGCAGCCGCGGGACAGGGGGGAACTATGGCTACACCTTC.

This clonotype was recorded many times. The chain links TRBV27 to TRBJ1-2; 7 bases map to TRBD1. Trimming cost V 6 bases and J 4 bases; bases outside gene matches: 5. The CDR3 consists of 13 residues. Germline V CDR1 and CDR2: MNHEY, SMNVEV (reference sequence). The CDR3 nucleotides are TGTGCCAGCAGCCCGACAGGGCTCTATGGCTACACCTTC. It encodes CASSPTGLYGYTF.

There are a few counts of this clonotype. This chain links TRBV6-1 with TRBJ2-3; 7 bases are a match to TRBD2. The CDR3 spans 22 residues. Germline V gives CDR1 MNHNS, CDR2 SASEGT. Losses at the gene ends were 0 bases for V and 2 bases for J; bases not matched to a gene: 23. CDR3 coding DNA: TGTGCCAGCAGTGAAGCAACCCATAGCGGGTATGGGGATCTGACGCTCACAGATACGCAGTATTTT. Protein product: CASSEATHSGYGDLTLTDTQYF.

This clonotype occurred many times. The genes are TRBV28 and TRBJ2-4; tentatively, D is TRBD1 (6 bases). The CDR3 contains 13 residues. In germline, CDR1 is MDHEN, CDR2 SYDVKM. Trimming cost V 4 bases and J 7 bases, with 11 bases left between them. CDR3 bases: TGTGCCAGCAGTTGGGGACATTCCAACATTCAGTACTTC. Its translation is CASSWGHSNIQYF.

At least ten counts were recorded for this clonotype. The rearrangement uses TRBV7-2 and TRBJ1-1, with D unclear. V gave up 3 bases and J gave up 7 bases, with 12 bases separating them. Germline V gives CDR1 SGHTA, CDR2 FQGNSA. This CDR3 contains 13 residues. The CDR3 coding sequence is TGTGCCAGCAGCTTCGGGAGCTCGGGTGAAGCTTTCTTT. This sequence encodes CASSFGSSGEAFF.

This chain joins TRBV28 and TRBJ2-1; weak D call: TRBD2 (5 bases). V lost 8 bases and J lost 7, with 15 bases in between. The CDR3 extends over 13 amino acids. Germline CDR1 reads MDHEN; CDR2 reads SYDVKM. The CDR3 sequence is CASSDDSGNEQFF. The CDR3 DNA reads TGTGCCAGCTCAGACGACTCGGGGAATGAGCAGTTCTTC.

This clonotype was observed at least ten times. The genes are TRBV6-1 and TRBJ2-7, with TRBD2 matching over 13 bases. This CDR3 comprises 16 residues. CDR1 is MNHNS and CDR2 is SASEGT in the germline V gene. J lost 2 bases, V lost 7 bases, and 8 bases had no gene match. CDR3 bases: TGTGCCAGCACCACAGGACTAGCGGGGGATACCTACGAGCAGTACTTC. It translates to CASTTGLAGDTYEQYF.

The V and J genes are TRBV24-1 and TRBJ2-4, with TRBD1 identical over 8 bases. Looked up from germline, CDR1 is KGHDR and CDR2 is SFDVKD. V was pared by 9 bases and J by 1 base, with 10 bases of the junction left unmatched. There are 16 residues in the CDR3. CDR3 DNA sequence: TGTGCCACCGGTACGACAGGGGAACGGGCCAAAAACATTCAGTACTTC. This gives the protein CATGTTGERAKNIQYF.

Worth noting for this clonotype: A much larger clone differs from this one at a single base, so this may be a read error. This chain uses TRBV29-1 with TRBJ2-1, with 10 nucleotides matching TRBD2. The CDR3 length is 14 residues. The V and J ends lost 6 bases and 9 bases, in that order; junction bases with no gene match: 11. Germline CDR1 reads SQVTM; CDR2 reads ANQGSEA. The CDR3 reads CSVLRGLAFTEQFF. In DNA, the CDR3 is TGCAGCGTACTAAGGGGACTAGCGTTCACTGAGCAGTTCTTC.

The sample holds many counts of this clonotype. The CDR3 nucleotides are TGTGCCAGCAGCTTATGGGCTGGGGACCCTGAAGCTTTCTTT. This codes for CASSLWAGDPEAFF. V and J are TRBV7-9 and TRBJ1-1; a possible D gene is TRBD1 (5 bases). The CDR3 has 14 amino acids. Germline loops: CDR1 SEHNR, CDR2 FQNEAQ (reference sequence). V lost 2 bases, J lost 6 bases, and 13 bases lay in between. Combining the CDR3 with reference TRBV7-9 and TRBJ1-1 gives the whole variable domain DTGVSQNPRHKITKRGQNVTFRCDPISEHNRLYWYRQTLGQGPEFLTYFQNEAQLEKSRLLSDRFSAERPKGSFSTLEIQRTEQGDSAMYLCASSLWAGDPEAFFGQGTRLTVV.

This clonotype appeared a few times. The gene calls are TRBV14 and TRBJ1-2; a weak D match, TRBD1 (6 bases). This CDR3 is built from 14 residues. Germline V gene data show CDR1 as SGHDN and CDR2 as FVKESK. Deletions cut 1 base from V and 8 bases from J, with 14 bases between. CDR3 sequence (DNA): TGTGCCAGCAGCCAAGTGGAGGGGGTGAGCGGCTACACCTTC. Its translation: CASSQVEGVSGYTF.

This clonotype has at least ten counts. The chain employs TRBV30 and TRBJ2-2; D is possibly TRBD2 (6 bases). Germline V lookup: CDR1 GTSNPN, CDR2 SVGIG (reference sequence). This CDR3 is built from 13 residues. Trimming stripped 0 bases from V and 5 bases from J, with 7 bases between. CDR3 sequence reads: CAWSVGGTGELFF. In DNA form, the CDR3 reads TGTGCCTGGAGTGTAGGAGGGACCGGGGAGCTGTTTTTT.

V and J are TRBV11-2 and TRBJ2-5; D ambiguous. V was clipped by 7 bases and J by 1 base, with 10 bases between them. Germline CDR1 SGHAT, CDR2 FQNNGV. This CDR3 spans 13 amino acids. The CDR3 protein is CASTDGSQETQYF. Here the CDR3 DNA reads TGTGCCAGCACGGACGGTTCCCAAGAGACCCAGTACTTC.

V usage is TRBV3-1 and J usage is TRBJ2-7; TRBD1 aligns across 9 bases. The V gene end was trimmed by 6 bases and the J gene end by 8 bases; junction bases not matched to a gene: 8. The germline V gene encodes CDR1 LGHDT and CDR2 YNNKEL (reference sequence). The CDR3 runs to 13 residues. CDR3 in amino acids: CASSDGTGFQQYF. CDR3 bases: TGTGCCAGCAGTGATGGGACAGGGTTTCAGCAGTACTTC.

This chain links TRBV5-1 with TRBJ2-7; D might be TRBD1 (5 bases). Germline V gives CDR1 SGHRS, CDR2 YFSETQ. The germline V and J ends were trimmed by 7 bases and 4 bases, with 18 bases remaining between them. This CDR3 is built from 14 residues. CDR3 loop: CASGVDSANYEQYF. The CDR3 DNA reads as TGCGCCAGCGGGGTAGACAGTGCAAATTACGAGCAGTACTTC.

This clonotype appeared a few times. The rearrangement joins TRBV3-1 to TRBJ2-7, with D perhaps TRBD1 (5 bases). Germline CDR1 is LGHDT and CDR2 is YNNKEL (reference sequence). The CDR3 runs 18 residues. Deletions cut 0 bases from V and 3 bases from J, with 21 bases between. The chain's CDR3 is CASSQEGVTEIKVYEQYF. DNA of the CDR3: TGTGCCAGCAGCCAAGAAGGCGTGACAGAAATAAAGGTCTACGAGCAGTACTTC.

This clonotype was seen many times. V and J are TRBV20-1 and TRBJ2-1, with D possibly being TRBD1 (6 bases). Germline-derived CDR1 and CDR2 are DFQATT and SNEGSKA (reference sequence). With 2 bases removed from V and 4 bases from J, the gap between germline ends came to 12 bases. The CDR3 sequence is 14 residues long. The CDR3: CSARREQGYNEQFF. CDR3 in DNA: TGCAGTGCTAGACGTGAGCAGGGGTACAATGAGCAGTTCTTC.

The CDR3 sequence: CASSSLSLSDEQFF. CDR3 in DNA: TGTGCCAGCAGCTCCCTTTCTCTGAGCGATGAGCAGTTCTTC. The rearrangement uses TRBV13 and TRBJ2-1, with D unresolved. CDR3 length equals 14 residues. Germline loops: CDR1 PRHDT, CDR2 FYEKMQ (reference sequence). V lost 4 bases to trimming and J lost 8 bases, with 15 bases between them.

This clonotype was picked up many times. The chain recombines TRBV29-1 with TRBJ2-7; 7 bases fit TRBD1. Germline V gene lookup returns CDR1 SQVTM and CDR2 ANQGSEA. This CDR3 has 12 amino acids. Trimming at V came to 7 bases and at J to 0 bases, leaving 3 bases not matched to a gene. As DNA, the CDR3 is TGCAGCGCCGAGGGGGCCTCCTACGAGCAGTACTTC. This sequence encodes CSAEGASYEQYF.

This clonotype has only a few counts. This chain links TRBV5-8 with TRBJ1-5, with 7 bases matching TRBD1. CDR3 size: 17 residues. Unmatched junction bases numbered 11, after V lost 3 bases and J lost 2 bases. Germline-derived CDR1 and CDR2 are SGHTS and YDEGEE. The CDR3 DNA is TGTGCCAGCAGCTGGGGACAGATCGCCCAGGGCAATCAGCCCCAGCATTTT. Its translation is CASSWGQIAQGNQPQHF. Full variable domain (outside the CDR3, taken from reference TRBV5-8 and TRBJ1-5): EAGVTQSPTHLIKTRGQQATLRCSPISGHTSVYWYQQALGLGLQFLLWYDEGEERNRGNFPPRFSGRQFPNYSSELNVNALELEDSALYLCASSWGQIAQGNQPQHFGDGTRLSIL.

This clonotype was counted at least ten times. This rearrangement joins TRBV29-1 to TRBJ2-7; D gene uncertain. Germline-derived CDR1 and CDR2 are SQVTM and ANQGSEA. V was shortened by 6 bases and J by 3 bases, with 18 bases between the two germline ends. The CDR3 length is 14 residues. This CDR3 is CSVLLQRSSYEQYF. The CDR3 region has the DNA TGCAGCGTCCTGCTTCAGCGATCCAGCTACGAGCAGTACTTC.

This clonotype occurred many times. The J gene is TRBJ2-5, the V gene TRBV3-1, with 9 bases identical to TRBD1. The CDR3 contains 15 residues. J lost 1 base, V lost 1 base, and 1 base had no gene match. The germline gives CDR1 LGHDT, CDR2 YNNKEL (reference sequence). CDR3 in amino acids: CASSQGDRVQETQYF. The DNA of the CDR3 is TGTGCCAGCAGCCAAGGGGACAGGGTCCAAGAGACCCAGTACTTC.

This clonotype was seen ten or more times. V gene TRBV6-1 combines with J gene TRBJ2-7; 10 nucleotides align to TRBD2. In germline, CDR1 is MNHNS, CDR2 SASEGT. The CDR3 is 14 residues long. V lost 5 bases, J lost 3 bases, and 4 bases stayed unmatched. CDR3 DNA sequence: TGTGCCAGCAGTCGGACTAGCGGATACTACGAGCAGTACTTC. Encoded protein: CASSRTSGYYEQYF.

This clonotype has at least ten counts. This chain connects TRBV28 to TRBJ1-2; maybe TRBD1 (6 bases). CDR3 length: 14 residues. Per the germline V gene, CDR1 is MDHEN and CDR2 is SYDVKM. V was clipped by 0 bases and J by 8 bases, with 13 bases between them. CDR3 in amino acids: CASSLWIQGIGYTF. The CDR3 DNA sequence: TGTGCCAGCAGTTTATGGATTCAGGGGATAGGCTACACCTTC.